The 24 T cell receptor beta chains in this list originate from one sample, sequenced in a study of shared clonotypes between healthy human individuals. This table comes from immunoSEQ multiplex PCR, and its TCRdb copy is limited to in-frame clones, with some not included. The sample lists over 700,000 clones; 55% to 80% were seen once. The sample taken for sequencing was memory CD4+ T cells sorted from blood. The subset: CD45RA-negative fraction. The receptors come from a woman aged 25 to 39 in good health.

V usage is TRBV9 and J usage is TRBJ1-1, with TRBD1 matching over 8 bases. The length of the CDR3 is 16 residues. CDR1 is SGDLS, CDR2 YYNGEE, per germline. The V gene end was trimmed by 3 bases and the J gene end by 0 bases; junction bases not matched to a gene: 7. The CDR3 bases are TGTGCCAGCAGCGCGGGGGACAGGCCTATGAACACTGAAGCTTTCTTT. Amino acid sequence: CASSAGDRPMNTEAFF.

This chain links TRBV29-1 with TRBJ2-3, with 10 bases matching TRBD2. Germline V lookup: CDR1 SQVTM, CDR2 ANQGSEA. CDR3 length: 15 residues. V lost 3 bases, J lost 5 bases, and 8 bases stayed unmatched. The CDR3 nucleotides are TGCAGCGTTGAGGAACTAGCGGGATGGGGAGATACGCAGTATTTT. Translated, it gives CSVEELAGWGDTQYF.

At least ten counts were recorded for this clone. This sequence joins TRBV19 and TRBJ2-6; D unresolved. Germline V gene sequence: CDR1 LNHDA, CDR2 SQIVND (reference sequence). The CDR3 has 14 residues. Trimming shortened V by 6 bases and J by 0 bases, and 6 bases separated the two germline ends. CDR3 region: CASRPSSGANVLTF. In nucleotides, the CDR3 is TGTGCCAGTAGGCCCTCCTCTGGGGCCAACGTCCTGACTTTC.

The gene calls are TRBV18 and TRBJ2-7, with 7 bases matching TRBD2. Germline V gene data show CDR1 as KGHSH and CDR2 as LQKENI. The trim removed 2 bases at V and 2 bases at J, leaving 9 bases unmatched. CDR3 length equals 16 residues. In DNA form, the CDR3 reads TGTGCCAGCTCACCAGTGCGGGGGAGAGGGGCCTACGAGCAGTACTTC. Its protein is CASSPVRGRGAYEQYF.

The chain employs TRBV5-5 and TRBJ1-4, with 10 bases identical to TRBD1. Germline CDR1 and CDR2: SGHKS and YYEKEE (reference sequence). CDR3 length: 16 residues. The V and J ends lost 2 bases and 5 bases, in that order; junction bases with no gene match: 6. The CDR3 nucleotides read TGTGCCAGCAGCTTCCAATTGACAGGGGGCAATGAAAAACTGTTTTTT. Protein product: CASSFQLTGGNEKLFF.

This sequence joins TRBV5-4 and TRBJ2-5; D might be TRBD2 (5 bases). Trimming stripped 2 bases from V and 2 bases from J, with 13 bases between. The CDR3 runs 15 residues. Looked up from germline, CDR1 is SGHNT and CDR2 is YYREEE (reference sequence). CDR3 protein: CASSFSPSGQETQYF. The CDR3 DNA reads TGTGCCAGCAGCTTTTCCCCCAGCGGACAAGAGACCCAGTACTTC. The full variable domain, in which reference TRBV5-4 and TRBJ2-5 provide the parts outside the CDR3, is ETGVTQSPTHLIKTRGQQVTLRCSSQSGHNTVSWYQQALGQGPQFIFQYYREEENGRGNFPPRFSGLQFPNYSSELNVNALELDDSALYLCASSFSPSGQETQYFGPGTRLLVL.

This sequence joins TRBV14 and TRBJ2-7; perhaps TRBD1 as D (6 bases). The CDR3 has 12 residues. CDR1 is SGHDN and CDR2 is FVKESK in the germline V gene. With 3 bases removed from V and 7 bases from J, the gap between germline ends came to 10 bases. CDR3 amino acids: CASSQSGVEQYF. CDR3 DNA sequence: TGTGCCAGCAGCCAGTCAGGGGTGGAGCAGTACTTC.

The chain employs TRBV7-8 and TRBJ2-7; no firm D call. CDR1 is SGHVS and CDR2 is FQNEAQ in the germline V gene. The ends were cut back, 7 bases at V and 3 bases at J, with 13 bases in the middle. The CDR3 is 13 amino acids. In DNA, the CDR3 is TGTGCCAGCAAGGATGGATTGCGCTACGAGCAGTACTTC. Translating it yields CASKDGLRYEQYF.

The chain is built from TRBV19 and TRBJ1-1, with TRBD1 identical over 7 bases. This CDR3 has 13 residues. The trim removed 6 bases at V and 8 bases at J, leaving 9 bases unmatched. From germline, CDR1 is LNHDA and CDR2 SQIVND (reference sequence). CDR3 bases: TGTGCCAGTAGCGACAGGGCCCGACGAGAAGCTTTCTTT. The encoded protein is CASSDRARREAFF.

This clone has just one count. The J gene is TRBJ2-1, the V gene TRBV18; 9 bases fit TRBD1. Germline V CDR1 and CDR2: KGHSH, LQKENI. V lost 6 bases, J lost 8 bases, and 8 bases stayed unmatched. The CDR3 contains 14 residues. The CDR3 DNA follows: TGTGCCAGCTCCTCGGGACAGGGTGTGGATGAGCAGTTCTTC. Encoded protein: CASSSGQGVDEQFF.

The chain joins TRBV6-1 to TRBJ2-1; D uncertain. CDR3 size: 15 residues. Trimming removed 1 base at V and 5 bases at J, with 12 bases between. CDR1 is MNHNS and CDR2 is SASEGT in the germline V gene. The CDR3 DNA follows: TGTGCCAGCAGTGAAGGTCAACTGACGGACAATGAGCAGTTCTTC. As protein: CASSEGQLTDNEQFF.

The CDR3 coding sequence is TGTGCCAGCAGTTACTCTCTAGCGGGCGAGACCCAGTACTTC. It codes for CASSYSLAGETQYF. The chain joins TRBV6-6 to TRBJ2-5; 8 bases match TRBD2. Unmatched junction bases numbered 2, after V lost 0 bases and J lost 5 bases. Per germline, CDR1 MNHNY and CDR2 SVGAGI (reference sequence). The CDR3 consists of 14 residues.

The V and J genes are TRBV28 and TRBJ1-3; D not certain. The V end lost 5 bases, the J end lost 4 bases, and 9 bases lay between the germline ends. The CDR3 has 13 residues. Per germline, CDR1 MDHEN and CDR2 SYDVKM. In DNA form, the CDR3 reads TGTGCCAGCAGTGAATTTGGGGGAAACACCATATATTTT. The encoded protein is CASSEFGGNTIYF.

The V gene is TRBV2, the J gene TRBJ2-3; D remains ambiguous. The CDR3 loop spans 13 amino acids. CDR1 and CDR2 (germline): SNHLY, FYNNEI. The V end lost 8 bases, the J end lost 1 base, and 10 bases lay between the germline ends. The CDR3 sequence: CASQLTRTDTQYF. CDR3 DNA: TGTGCCAGCCAACTTACTCGCACAGATACGCAGTATTTT.

The chain is built from TRBV5-6 and TRBJ1-2; TRBD1 agrees at 7 bases. The CDR3 sequence is 15 residues long. Germline-derived CDR1 and CDR2 are SGHDT and YYEEEE. V lost 5 bases and J lost 3; bases outside the gene matches: 10. CDR3 nucleotides: TGTGCCAGCAGGAATGGACAGGCCTTACACTATGGCTACACCTTC. Translated, it gives CASRNGQALHYGYTF.

The chain has TRBV5-1 and TRBJ1-4; D is unclear. V was trimmed by 7 bases and J by 7 bases, leaving 23 bases between them. The CDR3 length is 16 residues. CDR1 and CDR2 from the germline V gene are SGHRS and YFSETQ. The CDR3 protein is CASRGGTHRLGEKLFF. Written as DNA, the CDR3 is TGCGCCAGCCGAGGAGGCACCCATCGACTTGGTGAAAAACTGTTTTTT.

The gene calls are TRBV4-1 and TRBJ1-4; the D is unclear. Per germline, CDR1 MGHRA and CDR2 YSYEKL. Trimming shortened V by 4 bases and J by 0 bases, and 9 bases separated the two germline ends. The CDR3 length is 15 residues. The CDR3, as DNA: TGCGCCAGCAGCCGTTCAAGTGCAACTAATGAAAAACTGTTTTTT. Its translation is CASSRSSATNEKLFF.

This CDR3 reads CASSSRAGENNQPQHF. The CDR3, as DNA: TGTGCCAGTAGTTCCAGGGCAGGGGAAAACAATCAGCCCCAGCATTTT. The chain employs TRBV19 and TRBJ1-5; tentative D call: TRBD1 (6 bases). Per the germline V gene, CDR1 is LNHDA and CDR2 is SQIVND (reference sequence). CDR3 length: 16 residues. V lost 5 bases and J lost 3, with 17 bases in between.

The genes are TRBV5-1 and TRBJ2-5; 7 nucleotides align to TRBD2. This CDR3 is 14 amino acids long. The V and J ends lost 2 bases and 4 bases, in that order; junction bases with no gene match: 5. The V gene's germline CDR1 is SGHRS and CDR2 YFSETQ. CDR3 bases: TGCGCCAGCAGCTTTGGGGGGGAGGCAGAGACCCAGTACTTC. It specifies CASSFGGEAETQYF. The full variable domain, with the rest looked up from reference TRBV5-1 and TRBJ2-5, is KAGVTQTPRYLIKTRGQQVTLSCSPISGHRSVSWYQQTPGQGLQFLFEYFSETQRNKGNFPGRFSGRQFSNSRSEMNVSTLELGDSALYLCASSFGGEAETQYFGPGTRLLVL.

The rearrangement uses TRBV28 and TRBJ2-3, with 7 bases that match TRBD2. The CDR3 consists of 17 residues. V shed 2 bases, J shed 2 bases, and the junction held 10 bases outside the gene matches. Germline assignment: CDR1 MDHEN and CDR2 SYDVKM. Here the CDR3 DNA reads TGTGCCAGCAGTTTACCGTTATTGAAGCGGGACACAGATACGCAGTATTTT. It translates to CASSLPLLKRDTDTQYF.

This clone was recorded many times. The sample carries other DNA sequences with the same CDR3. This rearrangement joins TRBV28 to TRBJ2-7; D ambiguous. The V end lost 5 bases, the J end lost 2 bases, and 13 bases lay between the germline ends. This CDR3 spans 14 amino acids. Germline V lookup: CDR1 MDHEN, CDR2 SYDVKM. The CDR3 protein is CASSLYLLPYEQYF. The CDR3 bases are TGTGCCAGCAGTCTCTACTTACTACCCTACGAGCAGTACTTC.

The V and J genes are TRBV5-8 and TRBJ2-5; 9 nucleotides align to TRBD2. The CDR3 covers 16 residues. V trimming: 2 bases; J trimming: 2 bases; junction bases outside the gene matches: 7. Germline V CDR1 and CDR2: SGHTS, YDEGEE. CDR3 in amino acids: CASSFGTSGLQETQYF. The CDR3 DNA reads as TGTGCCAGCAGCTTCGGAACTAGCGGGCTTCAAGAGACCCAGTACTTC.

The chain uses TRBV11-2 and TRBJ1-2, with D uncertain. The germline V gene has CDR1 SGHAT and CDR2 FQNNGV. Trimming pared 3 bases from V and 4 bases from J, leaving 12 bases between. CDR3 length: 14 amino acids. The CDR3 sequence: CASSLVSRRYGYTF. The CDR3 nucleotides read TGTGCCAGCAGCTTGGTTTCGAGACGCTATGGCTACACCTTC.

This chain connects TRBV29-1 to TRBJ2-5, with D unclear. The CDR3 sequence is 15 residues long. Germline V lookup: CDR1 SQVTM, CDR2 ANQGSEA. Trimming removed 8 bases at V and 1 base at J, with 20 bases between. The CDR3 nucleotides are TGCAGCATCATCCCCCGGACCGGCCGCCAAGAGACCCAGTACTTC. Residues: CSIIPRTGRQETQYF.